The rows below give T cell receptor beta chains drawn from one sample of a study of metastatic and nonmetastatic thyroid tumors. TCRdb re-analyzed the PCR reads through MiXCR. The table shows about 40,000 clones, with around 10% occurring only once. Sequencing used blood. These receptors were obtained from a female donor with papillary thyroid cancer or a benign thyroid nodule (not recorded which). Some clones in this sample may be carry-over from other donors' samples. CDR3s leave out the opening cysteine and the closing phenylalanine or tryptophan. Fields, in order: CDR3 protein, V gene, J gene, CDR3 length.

CDR3aa: ASSQANRGPYGYT
v_gene: TRBV4-1
j_gene: TRBJ1-2
len: 13

CDR3aa: ATSEPGTPRYGYT
v_gene: TRBV24-1
j_gene: TRBJ1-2
len: 13

CDR3aa: ASSEVGSVNSPLH
v_gene: TRBV6-1
j_gene: TRBJ1-6
len: 13

CDR3aa: ASSPGGVSYGYT
v_gene: TRBV4-1
j_gene: TRBJ1-2
len: 12

CDR3aa: ASTQGGGSTGELF
v_gene: TRBV5-4
j_gene: TRBJ2-2
len: 13

CDR3aa: ASNVNGVTEAF
v_gene: TRBV13
j_gene: TRBJ1-1
len: 11

CDR3aa: ASGFMGTEQF
v_gene: TRBV25-1
j_gene: TRBJ2-1
len: 10

CDR3aa: ASSRSLRFDEQF
v_gene: TRBV19
j_gene: TRBJ2-1
len: 12

CDR3aa: ATSRDLQASTYEQY
v_gene: TRBV15
j_gene: TRBJ2-7
len: 14

CDR3aa: AISLGAGTGVTEAF
v_gene: TRBV6-2/TRBV6-3
j_gene: TRBJ1-1
len: 14

CDR3aa: ASSRQGEAGELF
v_gene: TRBV2
j_gene: TRBJ2-2
len: 12

CDR3aa: ASSEGTSGSYEQY
v_gene: TRBV6-1
j_gene: TRBJ2-7
len: 13

CDR3aa: ASSQDAGASYEQY
v_gene: TRBV4-2
j_gene: TRBJ2-7
len: 13

CDR3aa: ASSGTGGGYTIY
v_gene: TRBV2
j_gene: TRBJ1-3
len: 12

CDR3aa: SARTGMNTEAF
v_gene: TRBV29-1
j_gene: TRBJ1-1
len: 11

CDR3aa: ASRGDGGGSYEQY
v_gene: TRBV12-3/TRBV12-4
j_gene: TRBJ2-7
len: 13

CDR3aa: ASTWEGGRVEKLF
v_gene: TRBV28
j_gene: TRBJ1-4
len: 13

CDR3aa: SSSIPGTPSSEQY
v_gene: TRBV19
j_gene: TRBJ2-7
len: 13

CDR3aa: ASSQGLGPLHEQY
v_gene: TRBV3-1
j_gene: TRBJ2-7
len: 13

CDR3aa: ASSLWQDNSPLH
v_gene: TRBV6-2/TRBV6-3
j_gene: TRBJ1-6
len: 12

CDR3aa: SARLLVLGFYEQY
v_gene: TRBV20-1
j_gene: TRBJ2-7
len: 13

CDR3aa: ASSEGQGYEKLF
v_gene: TRBV6-1
j_gene: TRBJ1-4
len: 12

CDR3aa: ASSQGVAGTTDTQY
v_gene: TRBV4-3
j_gene: TRBJ2-3
len: 14

CDR3aa: ASSDRYGIGGSNEQF
v_gene: TRBV10-2
j_gene: TRBJ2-1
len: 15

CDR3aa: ASSLGGEWYWSTEAF
v_gene: TRBV13
j_gene: TRBJ1-1
len: 15

CDR3aa: ASSLENRAPGNTIY
v_gene: TRBV28
j_gene: TRBJ1-3
len: 14

CDR3aa: ASSSGQGAVWTEAF
v_gene: TRBV4-2
j_gene: TRBJ1-1
len: 14

CDR3aa: ASSTARWGVSGHGYT
v_gene: TRBV6-2/TRBV6-3
j_gene: TRBJ1-2
len: 15

CDR3aa: SARALGQGVNSPLH
v_gene: TRBV20-1
j_gene: TRBJ1-6
len: 14

CDR3aa: SAPTGGSNQPQH
v_gene: TRBV20-1
j_gene: TRBJ1-5
len: 12

CDR3aa: ASSLSLTGTNYGYT
v_gene: TRBV5-6
j_gene: TRBJ1-2
len: 14

CDR3aa: SAQGLAGGPGEQF
v_gene: TRBV20-1
j_gene: TRBJ2-1
len: 13

CDR3aa: ASSYSIQGEAF
v_gene: TRBV6-2/TRBV6-3
j_gene: TRBJ1-1
len: 11

CDR3aa: ASRSGQNNTGELF
v_gene: TRBV6-2/TRBV6-3
j_gene: TRBJ2-2
len: 13

CDR3aa: SARAETQY
v_gene: TRBV20-1
j_gene: TRBJ2-5
len: 8

CDR3aa: SARAYTSIANEQF
v_gene: TRBV20-1
j_gene: TRBJ2-1
len: 13

CDR3aa: ASSPPLLRTGVLENIQY
v_gene: TRBV28
j_gene: TRBJ2-4
len: 17

CDR3aa: ASISGRAGETQY
v_gene: TRBV2
j_gene: TRBJ2-5
len: 12

CDR3aa: ASSLSVASGFNEQF
v_gene: TRBV28
j_gene: TRBJ2-1
len: 14

CDR3aa: ASSRQGAAGELF
v_gene: TRBV28
j_gene: TRBJ2-2
len: 12

CDR3aa: ASSLATGIGQETQY
v_gene: TRBV11-2
j_gene: TRBJ2-5
len: 14

CDR3aa: SASLAPSSYNEQF
v_gene: TRBV20-1
j_gene: TRBJ2-1
len: 13

CDR3aa: ASSANTGELF
v_gene: TRBV25-1
j_gene: TRBJ2-2
len: 10

CDR3aa: ASSLSGRGNEQF
v_gene: TRBV7-9
j_gene: TRBJ2-1
len: 12

CDR3aa: ASTEEGQATQY
v_gene: TRBV2
j_gene: TRBJ2-5
len: 11

CDR3aa: ASSFGAGSNEQF
v_gene: TRBV5-1
j_gene: TRBJ2-1
len: 12

CDR3aa: ASSEGVVKEKLF
v_gene: TRBV6-1
j_gene: TRBJ1-4
len: 12

CDR3aa: ASSLVWQPQH
v_gene: TRBV28
j_gene: TRBJ1-5
len: 10

CDR3aa: TNQGRGGTGELF
v_gene: TRBV2
j_gene: TRBJ2-2
len: 12

CDR3aa: ASSPGQGETGELF
v_gene: TRBV6-2/TRBV6-3
j_gene: TRBJ2-2
len: 13

CDR3aa: ASRGTGGRISTDTQY
v_gene: TRBV2
j_gene: TRBJ2-3
len: 15

CDR3aa: ASSTVAGANEQF
v_gene: TRBV6-2/TRBV6-3
j_gene: TRBJ2-1
len: 12